The 17 T cell receptor beta chains below come from one sample, sequenced in a study of shared clonotypes between healthy human individuals (TCRdb year 2020). Receptors were amplified or captured by the immunoSEQ multiplex PCR assay. The table comes from immuneACCESS by way of TCRdb, which keeps in-frame sequences with V and J called. Part of the clones is missing from these tables; in studies checked, under half for an unresolved V gene and the rest for unknown reasons. Here the sample has over 2 million clones; around 90% occur a single time. Approximately 0.4% of the sample comes from the top ten. The sample comprised naive CD4+ T cells from PBMCs. The sample's cell subset or site label, in plain terms: CD45RA+ positively selected. The receptors here all came from a young man in good health. Some clones in this sample may be carry-over from other donors' samples.

The chain links TRBV15 to TRBJ2-1; 12 bases match TRBD2. The length of the CDR3 is 18 residues. The junction had 5 bases not matched to a gene; V was cut back by 0 bases and J by 2 bases. Germline CDR1 LNHNV, CDR2 YYDKDF (reference sequence). CDR3 sequence reads: CATSREGRLAGAYNEQFF. The CDR3 region has the DNA TGTGCCACCAGCAGAGAGGGGAGACTAGCGGGAGCCTACAATGAGCAGTTCTTC. The whole variable domain, remainder taken from reference TRBV15 and TRBJ2-1, is DAMVIQNPRYQVTQFGKPVTLSCSQTLNHNVMYWYQQKSSQAPKLLFHYYDKDFNNEADTPDNFQSRRPNTSFCFLDIRSPGLGDTAMYLCATSREGRLAGAYNEQFFGPGTRLTVL.

The chain is built from TRBV4-2 and TRBJ2-2; D is unresolved. Trimming stripped 4 bases from V and 0 bases from J, with 12 bases between. The CDR3 has 16 amino acids. Germline assignment: CDR1 LGHNA and CDR2 YNFKEQ. The CDR3 DNA reads as TGTGCCAGCAGCCCCCACGGACGATCGAACACCGGGGAGCTGTTTTTT. Translated: CASSPHGRSNTGELFF.

This chain uses TRBV10-1 with TRBJ2-3; D not certain. The CDR3 runs to 14 residues. V lost 4 bases and J lost 0, with 8 bases in between. Germline CDR1 is WNHNN and CDR2 is SYGVQD (reference sequence). The CDR3 DNA reads as TGCGCCAGCAGTGGGATCCGAAGCACAGATACGCAGTATTTT. Protein sequence: CASSGIRSTDTQYF.

This chain links TRBV9 with TRBJ2-3; no reliable D call. From germline, CDR1 is SGDLS and CDR2 YYNGEE. Deletions cut 4 bases from V and 1 base from J, with 7 bases between. The CDR3 has 13 residues. The CDR3 loop reads CASSNTGTDTQYF. The CDR3 nucleotides read TGTGCCAGCAGCAATACCGGCACAGATACGCAGTATTTT.

The chain joins TRBV20-1 to TRBJ2-7, with D unclear. Germline loops: CDR1 DFQATT, CDR2 SNEGSKA (reference sequence). V shed 2 bases and J shed 12 bases, with 14 bases lying between them. The CDR3 loop spans 11 amino acids. The DNA for the CDR3 is TGCAGTGCTAGACCGGTAGGTCTCGCGTACTTC. As protein: CSARPVGLAYF.

The V and J genes are TRBV30 and TRBJ2-5; 7 bases are shared with TRBD1. The germline V gene has CDR1 GTSNPN and CDR2 SVGIG (reference sequence). CDR3 length: 15 amino acids. Losses at the gene ends were 4 bases for V and 4 bases for J; bases not matched to a gene: 12. The CDR3 DNA reads TGTGCCTGGACCCCTTTAGACAGGGACCGAGAGACCCAGTACTTC. Residues: CAWTPLDRDRETQYF.

This clone was seen just once. The chain is built from TRBV7-9 and TRBJ2-7, with D possibly TRBD2 on 6 matching bases. The CDR3 is 13 residues long. V lost 5 bases to trimming and J lost 6 bases, with 14 bases between them. Germline V CDR1 and CDR2: SEHNR, FQNEAQ (reference sequence). This CDR3 is CASSTRESGEQYF. CDR3 DNA: TGTGCCAGCAGCACGCGGGAAAGCGGCGAGCAGTACTTC.

The chain's CDR3 is CASSSRTSGSGDTQYF. The DNA for the CDR3 is TGTGCCAGCAGCTCCAGGACTAGCGGGAGTGGTGATACGCAGTATTTT. This sequence joins TRBV7-8 and TRBJ2-3; 13 bases are shared with TRBD2. The CDR3 has 16 amino acids. Trimming at V came to 4 bases and at J to 6 bases, leaving 7 bases not matched to a gene. Germline CDR1 is SGHVS and CDR2 is FQNEAQ.

The chain carries TRBV7-2 and TRBJ2-1; 9 nucleotides align to TRBD1. This CDR3 is built from 18 residues. V lost 5 bases to trimming and J lost 6 bases; unmatched junction nucleotides: 17. The germline CDR1 and CDR2 sequences are SGHTA and FQGNSA. The CDR3 sequence is CASSTRGSWTGAGNEQFF. The CDR3 DNA is TGTGCCAGCAGCACCCGCGGGTCCTGGACAGGGGCGGGCAATGAGCAGTTCTTC. The full variable domain, its missing parts supplied by reference TRBV7-2 and TRBJ2-1, is GAGVSQSPSNKVTEKGKDVELRCDPISGHTALYWYRQSLGQGLEFLIYFQGNSAPDKSGLPSDRFSAERTGGSVSTLTIQRTQQEDSAVYLCASSTRGSWTGAGNEQFFGPGTRLTVL.

A remark on this clone: The sample carries other DNA sequences with the same CDR3. V usage is TRBV18 and J usage is TRBJ1-5; unclear D gene. Trimming shortened V by 4 bases and J by 4 bases, and 8 bases separated the two germline ends. Germline V lookup: CDR1 KGHSH, CDR2 LQKENI. This CDR3 is 13 amino acids long. Here the CDR3 reads CASSQGENQPQHF. CDR3 in DNA: TGTGCCAGCTCACAGGGTGAGAATCAGCCCCAGCATTTT.

The rearrangement links TRBV19 to TRBJ2-5, with 7 bases aligning to TRBD2. Germline V gene sequence: CDR1 LNHDA, CDR2 SQIVND (reference sequence). The CDR3 consists of 11 residues. J lost 5 bases, V lost 7 bases, and 1 base had no gene match. CDR3 in amino acids: CASMGGETQYF. Written as DNA, the CDR3 is TGTGCCAGTATGGGGGGGGAGACCCAGTACTTC.

V usage is TRBV5-1 and J usage is TRBJ2-6; D unclear. Germline loops: CDR1 SGHRS, CDR2 YFSETQ. Trimming stripped 3 bases from V and 0 bases from J, with 7 bases between. CDR3 length: 15 residues. This CDR3 reads CASSSGSSGANVLTF. The CDR3, as DNA: TGCGCCAGCAGCTCCGGTAGCTCTGGGGCCAACGTCCTGACTTTC.

The rearrangement links TRBV19 to TRBJ1-1; D remains unclear. Germline CDR1 is LNHDA and CDR2 is SQIVND (reference sequence). This CDR3 has 15 amino acids. With 1 base removed from V and 4 bases from J, the gap between germline ends came to 13 bases. CDR3 residues: CASSIGPSLGTEAFF. CDR3 nucleotides: TGTGCCAGTAGTATAGGACCCTCGCTCGGCACTGAAGCTTTCTTT.

This clone was detected only once. For the CDR3, the DNA is TGTGCCAGCAAAGACCACCGGGACCCTAAGCCGGGCACAGATACGCAGTATTTT. Translation gives CASKDHRDPKPGTDTQYF. The rearrangement joins TRBV6-8 to TRBJ2-3; D may correspond to TRBD1 or TRBD2 (5 bases each). Germline lookup yields CDR1 MNHGY and CDR2 SAAAGT. The CDR3 is made up of 18 amino acids. Deletions cut 7 bases from V and 1 base from J, with 24 bases between.

This chain connects TRBV10-3 to TRBJ1-2, with D tentatively TRBD1 (5 bases). Trimming took off 8 bases at V and 0 bases at J, with 16 bases between the two ends. The CDR3 sequence is 15 residues long. CDR1 is ENHRY and CDR2 is SYGVKD in the germline V gene. In DNA form, the CDR3 reads TGTGCCATCTCCGACAGCCAAGGGGCTAACTATGGCTACACCTTC. Protein: CAISDSQGANYGYTF.

The chain joins TRBV2 to TRBJ2-7, with TRBD2 as a possible D gene (5 bases). This CDR3 contains 13 residues. V lost 11 bases and J lost 7, with 21 bases in between. Germline V CDR1 and CDR2: SNHLY, FYNNEI. The DNA for the CDR3 is TGTGCCGGACGGGGAACTCAAACTAGAGAGCAGTACTTC. This sequence encodes CAGRGTQTREQYF.

The table lists this clone with a few counts. CDR3 residues: CASSQATGLQPQHF. As DNA, the CDR3 is TGCGCCAGCAGCCAAGCCACGGGATTGCAGCCCCAGCATTTT. The chain couples TRBV4-1 to TRBJ1-5; D call uncertain. V was shortened by 1 base and J by 7 bases, with 11 bases between the two germline ends. CDR1 and CDR2 from the germline V gene are MGHRA and YSYEKL. CDR3 length equals 14 residues.